The TCR beta chain under discussion was sequenced for a study of a mutant IDH1 vaccine in newly diagnosed glioma. Germline loops: CDR1 SGHTA, CDR2 FQGTGA. J gave up 0 bases and V 4 bases, and 3 bases lay outside the gene matches. This CDR3 is 15 amino acids long. Concerning this clone itself: Its specificity is not known.

TCRdb's copy holds only in-frame clones and misses some; the assay was immunoSEQ multiplex PCR. This sample has roughly 120,000 clones, with about nine tenths found just once. Documented time point: week 11, during vaccination. Vaccine doses each comprised 300 ug of mutant IDH1 20-mer peptide, with topical imiquimod. The chain recombines TRBV7-3 with TRBJ2-1; TRBD1 matches at 7 bases. This sequence was found in a woman aged 50 to 60 with glioma. Specimen: PBMCs, collected from a glioma patient whose treatment included an IDH1 peptide vaccine. The CDR3 loop is CASSSSGGSYNEQFF. The DNA of the CDR3 is TGTGCCAGCAGCTCCTCAGGGGGCTCCTACAATGAGCAGTTCTTC. The full variable domain, with the rest looked up from reference TRBV7-3 and TRBJ2-1, is GAGVSQTPSNKVTEKGKYVELRCDPISGHTALYWYRQSLGQGPEFLIYFQGTGAADDSGLPNDRFFAVRPEGSVSTLKIQRTERGDSAVYLCASSSSGGSYNEQFFGPGTRLTVL.